The 23 T cell receptor beta chains in this list originate from one sample, sequenced in a study of blood T cell repertoires in COVID-19. Data came from immunoSEQ multiplex PCR; TCRdb stores just in-frame clones and leaves some out. In the table there are over 45,000 clones, 73% of which are singletons. Sample: peripheral blood. These receptor sequences come from a woman aged 45 to 65 with active or convalescent COVID-19.

The rearrangement joins TRBV9 to TRBJ1-2, with D perhaps matching TRBD1 (5 bases). Per the germline V gene, CDR1 is SGDLS and CDR2 is YYNGEE. This CDR3 is 14 amino acids long. V was shortened by 0 bases and J by 8 bases, with 14 bases between the two germline ends. The CDR3 coding sequence is TGTGCCAGCAGCGTAGCTAGGGGCTTAGGCGGCTACACCTTC. It is translated as CASSVARGLGGYTF.

This clone came up a few times. This chain joins TRBV27 and TRBJ1-5; 8 bases map to TRBD1. The V segment lost 4 bases and the J segment 6 bases; nucleotides outside the gene matches: 11. This CDR3 comprises 16 residues. CDR1 and CDR2 (germline): MNHEY, SMNVEV (reference sequence). CDR3: CASSSAQGALGQPQHF. CDR3 sequence (DNA): TGTGCCAGCAGTTCCGCCCAGGGGGCGCTTGGTCAGCCCCAGCATTTT.

This chain links TRBV28 with TRBJ2-1, with D perhaps TRBD2 (5 bases). CDR1 MDHEN and CDR2 SYDVKM come from the germline V gene. The V and J ends lost 7 bases and 0 bases respectively, with 10 bases between them. This CDR3 spans 14 amino acids. The CDR3 bases are TGTGCCAGCAAACCGGGGAGCTCCTACAATGAGCAGTTCTTC. Its translation is CASKPGSSYNEQFF. Based on the CDR3 plus reference TRBV28 and TRBJ2-1, the full variable domain is DVKVTQSSRYLVKRTGEKVFLECVQDMDHENMFWYRQDPGLGLRLIYFSYDVKMKEKGDIPEGYSVSREKKERFSLILESASTNQTSMYLCASKPGSSYNEQFFGPGTRLTVL.

The rearrangement joins TRBV28 to TRBJ1-1; D is undetermined. V was pared by 5 bases and J by 1 base, with 5 bases between. The CDR3 totals 12 residues. Germline values: CDR1 MDHEN, CDR2 SYDVKM. DNA for the CDR3: TGTGCCAGCAGTCAGGAGAACACTGAAGCTTTCTTT. It translates to CASSQENTEAFF. Drawing the rest from reference TRBV28 and TRBJ1-1, the complete variable domain is DVKVTQSSRYLVKRTGEKVFLECVQDMDHENMFWYRQDPGLGLRLIYFSYDVKMKEKGDIPEGYSVSREKKERFSLILESASTNQTSMYLCASSQENTEAFFGQGTRLTVV.

CDR3 nucleotides: TGTGCCAGTAGTATAGATCTGGCCGGAAGGGGCAATGAGCAGTTCTTC. Translating it yields CASSIDLAGRGNEQFF. The J gene is TRBJ2-1, the V gene TRBV19; possible D gene TRBD1, 5 bases. V lost 0 bases, J lost 6 bases, and 15 bases lay in between. Looked up from germline, CDR1 is LNHDA and CDR2 is SQIVND (reference sequence). The CDR3 extends over 16 amino acids. The full variable domain, its missing parts supplied by reference TRBV19 and TRBJ2-1, is DGGITQSPKYLFRKEGQNVTLSCEQNLNHDAMYWYRQDPGQGLRLIYYSQIVNDFQKGDIAEGYSVSREKKESFPLTVTSAQKNPTAFYLCASSIDLAGRGNEQFFGPGTRLTVL.

J is TRBJ2-6 and V is TRBV15; perhaps TRBD1 as D (5 bases). The CDR3 totals 16 residues. Trimming shortened V by 3 bases and J by 0 bases, and 9 bases separated the two germline ends. Germline-derived CDR1 and CDR2 are LNHNV and YYDKDF (reference sequence). This CDR3 is CATSSWGLSGANVLTF. DNA for the CDR3: TGTGCCACCAGCAGTTGGGGCCTCTCTGGGGCCAACGTCCTGACTTTC.

The chain links TRBV5-1 to TRBJ2-7; 9 bases fit TRBD1. The CDR3 has 15 amino acids. CDR1 and CDR2 (germline): SGHRS, YFSETQ. Trimming at V came to 4 bases and at J to 4 bases, leaving 9 bases not matched to a gene. CDR3 DNA sequence: TGCGCCAGCAGCCGATCCGGACAGGGGATTTACGAGCAGTACTTC. It codes for CASSRSGQGIYEQYF.

The V and J genes are TRBV19 and TRBJ2-1, with D possibly matching TRBD1 (5 bases). CDR1 is LNHDA and CDR2 is SQIVND in the germline V gene (reference sequence). Trimming took off 7 bases at V and 0 bases at J, with 13 bases between the two ends. The CDR3 has 15 residues. For the CDR3, the DNA is TGTGCCAGTAAGGGTAGGGGAAGCTCCTACAATGAGCAGTTCTTC. The encoded protein is CASKGRGSSYNEQFF.

V gene TRBV29-1 combines with J gene TRBJ1-1; perhaps TRBD1 as D (5 bases). V lost 4 bases, J lost 1 base, and 10 bases lay in between. Germline lookup yields CDR1 SQVTM and CDR2 ANQGSEA. This CDR3 is 13 amino acids long. The chain's CDR3 is CSVAGLGNTEAFF. In DNA form, the CDR3 reads TGCAGCGTTGCAGGGTTGGGGAACACTGAAGCTTTCTTT.

This chain joins TRBV27 and TRBJ2-7, with 9 bases matching TRBD2. Unmatched junction bases numbered 10, after V lost 5 bases and J lost 2 bases. This CDR3 region has 16 residues. Germline CDR1 and CDR2: MNHEY and SMNVEV (reference sequence). CDR3 protein: CASSLAVRGGTYEQYF. The CDR3 DNA reads TGTGCCAGCAGTCTCGCCGTGCGGGGGGGAACCTACGAGCAGTACTTC.

V and J are TRBV2 and TRBJ2-2, with D perhaps matching TRBD2 (5 bases). This CDR3 has 16 amino acids. Germline V gene data show CDR1 as SNHLY and CDR2 as FYNNEI. With 5 bases removed from V and 2 bases from J, the gap between germline ends came to 15 bases. In DNA form, the CDR3 reads TGTGCCAGCAGTCCCGAGAGCGGAGGAAACACCGGGGAGCTGTTTTTT. Translating gives CASSPESGGNTGELFF.

The chain couples TRBV7-9 to TRBJ1-4, with D maybe TRBD1 (5 bases). V lost 4 bases and J lost 5, with 20 bases in between. The CDR3 runs to 17 residues. Germline CDR1 SEHNR, CDR2 FQNEAQ (reference sequence). CDR3 sequence: CASSSWGLGSSNEKLFF. Written as DNA, the CDR3 is TGTGCCAGCAGCTCGTGGGGCCTGGGATCGTCGAATGAAAAACTGTTTTTT.

CDR3 coding DNA: TGTGCCAGCTCGGACAGGGAGAACACTGAAGCTTTCTTT. Its translation is CASSDRENTEAFF. The chain has TRBV18 and TRBJ1-1; 8 bases match TRBD1. With 6 bases clipped from V and 1 base from J, the junction kept 1 base outside the gene matches. Germline V gene data show CDR1 as KGHSH and CDR2 as LQKENI. The CDR3 is 13 amino acids.

This rearrangement joins TRBV5-4 to TRBJ1-4; TRBD1 aligns across 7 bases. The ends lost 3 bases at V and 6 bases at J; junction bases unmatched: 5. Per the germline V gene, CDR1 is SGHNT and CDR2 is YYREEE (reference sequence). This CDR3 is built from 14 residues. The CDR3 spells CASSYRGGDEKLFF. The CDR3 DNA is TGTGCCAGCAGCTACAGGGGCGGAGATGAAAAACTGTTTTTT.

The chain has TRBV5-5 and TRBJ2-7, with TRBD1 identical over 7 bases. Germline lookup yields CDR1 SGHKS and CDR2 YYEKEE (reference sequence). The CDR3 length is 16 residues. V dropped 5 bases and J dropped 5; count of bases not matched to a gene: 16. CDR3 sequence: CASSRGGTVHVDEQYF. The CDR3 DNA sequence: TGTGCCAGCAGTCGTGGTGGGACAGTACACGTTGACGAGCAGTACTTC.

This chain links TRBV28 with TRBJ1-5; D possibly corresponds to TRBD1 (6 bases). The V end was cut by 6 bases, the J end by 9 bases, with 21 bases between. This CDR3 spans 15 amino acids. In germline, CDR1 is MDHEN, CDR2 SYDVKM. CDR3 in amino acids: CASSGQRGGFGPQHF. DNA for the CDR3: TGTGCCAGCAGCGGACAGAGGGGGGGGTTTGGGCCCCAGCATTTT. Combining the CDR3 with reference TRBV28 and TRBJ1-5 gives the whole variable domain DVKVTQSSRYLVKRTGEKVFLECVQDMDHENMFWYRQDPGLGLRLIYFSYDVKMKEKGDIPEGYSVSREKKERFSLILESASTNQTSMYLCASSGQRGGFGPQHFGDGTRLSIL.

The V gene is TRBV30, the J gene TRBJ2-3; 8 bases fit TRBD2. Germline V lookup: CDR1 GTSNPN, CDR2 SVGIG (reference sequence). This CDR3 spans 15 amino acids. The ends lost 3 bases at V and 2 bases at J; junction bases unmatched: 7. In nucleotides, the CDR3 is TGTGCCTGGAGCCGGACTAGCCGAAACACAGATACGCAGTATTTT. Its protein is CAWSRTSRNTDTQYF.

The chain employs TRBV19 and TRBJ2-2, with TRBD2 matching over 9 bases. Trimming cost V 4 bases and J 6 bases; bases outside gene matches: 3. Germline assignment: CDR1 LNHDA and CDR2 SQIVND (reference sequence). This CDR3 is built from 14 residues. The CDR3 coding sequence is TGTGCCAGTAGTACTAGCGGGACGGCCGGGGAGCTGTTTTTT. Translated, it gives CASSTSGTAGELFF.

This clone has more than one count but fewer than ten. This chain links TRBV6-2 or TRBV6-3 with TRBJ1-2, with D uncertain. Trimming stripped 6 bases from V and 4 bases from J, with 12 bases between. The CDR3 length is 13 residues. Looked up from germline, CDR1 is MNHEY and CDR2 is SVGEGT. The CDR3 protein is CASSRGATYGYTF. The CDR3 DNA sequence: TGTGCCAGCAGCCGAGGAGCTACCTATGGCTACACCTTC.

The V call is TRBV2, the J call TRBJ1-3; TRBD1 agrees at 9 bases. The CDR3 runs to 15 residues. Germline CDR1 SNHLY, CDR2 FYNNEI. The V and J ends lost 7 bases and 0 bases, in that order; junction bases with no gene match: 4. In DNA form, the CDR3 reads TGTGCCAGCAAGGAGGGACAGGGCTCTGGAAACACCATATATTTT. Translated, it gives CASKEGQGSGNTIYF.

The chain recombines TRBV5-1 with TRBJ1-1; 7 bases fit TRBD1. The CDR3 sequence is 15 residues long. J lost 1 base, V lost 0 bases, and 3 bases had no gene match. Germline loops: CDR1 SGHRS, CDR2 YFSETQ. This CDR3 reads CASSLGQGQNTEAFF. The CDR3 DNA sequence: TGCGCCAGCAGCTTGGGACAGGGCCAGAACACTGAAGCTTTCTTT. The variable domain in full, with the rest retrieved from reference TRBV5-1 and TRBJ1-1, is KAGVTQTPRYLIKTRGQQVTLSCSPISGHRSVSWYQQTPGQGLQFLFEYFSETQRNKGNFPGRFSGRQFSNSRSEMNVSTLELGDSALYLCASSLGQGQNTEAFFGQGTRLTVV.

The chain uses TRBV2 and TRBJ1-4; D ambiguous. CDR3 length equals 11 residues. V shed 4 bases and J shed 14 bases, with 11 bases lying between them. CDR1 is SNHLY and CDR2 is FYNNEI in the germline V gene. CDR3 loop: CASSVSKLLFF. In DNA form, the CDR3 reads TGTGCCAGCAGTGTGTCGAAGCTCCTGTTTTTT. The full variable domain, rest sourced from reference TRBV2 and TRBJ1-4, is EPEVTQTPSHQVTQMGQEVILRCVPISNHLYFYWYRQILGQKVEFLVSFYNNEISEKSEIFDDQFSVERPDGSNFTLKIRSTKLEDSAMYFCASSVSKLLFFGSGTQLSVL.

V is TRBV3-1 (or the pseudogene TRBV3-2) and J is TRBJ1-3; D may be TRBD1 (5 bases). Deletions cut 1 base from V and 4 bases from J, with 17 bases between. Germline V gene data show CDR1 as LGHDT and CDR2 as YNNKEL (reference sequence). This CDR3 region has 17 residues. The CDR3 DNA follows: TGTGCCAGCAGCCAAGGACCAGGGAAGTCGACAGGAAACACCATATATTTT. Amino acid sequence: CASSQGPGKSTGNTIYF.